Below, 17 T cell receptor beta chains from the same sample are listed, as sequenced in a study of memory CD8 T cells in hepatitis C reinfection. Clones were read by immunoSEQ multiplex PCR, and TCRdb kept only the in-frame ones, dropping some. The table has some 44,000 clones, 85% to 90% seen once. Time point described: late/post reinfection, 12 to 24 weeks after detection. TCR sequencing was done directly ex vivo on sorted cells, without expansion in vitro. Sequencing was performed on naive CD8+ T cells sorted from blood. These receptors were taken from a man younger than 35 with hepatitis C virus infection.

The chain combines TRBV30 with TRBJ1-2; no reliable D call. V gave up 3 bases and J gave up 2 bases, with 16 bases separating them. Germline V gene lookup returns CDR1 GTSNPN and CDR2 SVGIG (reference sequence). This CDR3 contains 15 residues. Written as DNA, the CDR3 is TGTGCCTGGAGAAGTGTGGAATCAGCGAACTATGGCTACACCTTC. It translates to CAWRSVESANYGYTF. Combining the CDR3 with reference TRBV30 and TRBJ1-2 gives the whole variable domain SQTIHQWPATLVQPVGSPLSLECTVEGTSNPNLYWYRQAAGRGLQLLFYSVGIGQISSEVPQNLSASRPQDRQFILSSKKLLLSDSGFYLCAWRSVESANYGYTFGSGTRLTVV.

The CDR3 sequence is CASSSPWSEQYV. CDR3 nucleotide sequence: TGTGCCAGCAGCTCCCCTTGGAGCGAGCAGTACGTC. The chain is built from TRBV7-9 and TRBJ2-7; unclear D gene. Trimming stripped 4 bases from V and 6 bases from J, with 10 bases between. From germline, CDR1 is SEHNR and CDR2 FQNEAQ (reference sequence). This CDR3 spans 12 amino acids.

The CDR3 here is CASSLTSTPYNSPLHF. The CDR3 region has the DNA TGTGCCAGCAGCTTGACCTCGACACCCTATAATTCACCCCTCCACTTT. V gene TRBV5-6 combines with J gene TRBJ1-6; D is unresolved. CDR1 is SGHDT, CDR2 YYEEEE, per germline. The CDR3 runs to 16 residues. V lost 1 base, J lost 2 bases, and 10 bases lay in between.

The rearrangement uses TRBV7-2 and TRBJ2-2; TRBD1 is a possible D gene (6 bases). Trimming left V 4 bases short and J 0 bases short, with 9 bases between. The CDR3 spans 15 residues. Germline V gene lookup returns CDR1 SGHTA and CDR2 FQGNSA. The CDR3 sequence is CASSYRDPNTGELFF. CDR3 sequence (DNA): TGTGCCAGCAGCTACAGGGATCCGAACACCGGGGAGCTGTTTTTT.

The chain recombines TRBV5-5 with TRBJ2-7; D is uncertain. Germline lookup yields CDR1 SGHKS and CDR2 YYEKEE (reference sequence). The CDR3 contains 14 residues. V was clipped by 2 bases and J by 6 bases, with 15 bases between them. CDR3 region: CASSFTGSAFEQYV. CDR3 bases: TGTGCCAGCAGCTTCACGGGTTCTGCCTTCGAGCAGTACGTC.

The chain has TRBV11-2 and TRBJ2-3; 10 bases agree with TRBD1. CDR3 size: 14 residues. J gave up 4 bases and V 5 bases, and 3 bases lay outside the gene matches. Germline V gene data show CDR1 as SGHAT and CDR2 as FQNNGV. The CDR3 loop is CASSPGQGADTQYF. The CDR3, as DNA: TGTGCCAGCAGCCCAGGACAGGGGGCAGATACGCAGTATTTT.

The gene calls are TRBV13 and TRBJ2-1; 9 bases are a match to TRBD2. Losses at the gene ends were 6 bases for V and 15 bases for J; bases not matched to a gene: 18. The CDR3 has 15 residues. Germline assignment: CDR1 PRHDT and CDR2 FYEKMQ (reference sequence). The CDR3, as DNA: TGTGCCAGCAGAAAAGGCGGGGGGGCTACCCCCTTTTTGTTCTTC. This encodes CASRKGGGATPFLFF.

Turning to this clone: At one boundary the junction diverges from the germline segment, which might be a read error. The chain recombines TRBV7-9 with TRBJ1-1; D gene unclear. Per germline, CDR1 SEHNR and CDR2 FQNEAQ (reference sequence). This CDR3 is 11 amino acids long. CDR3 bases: TGCGTTCTTCGGTTGAACACTGAAGCTTTCTTT. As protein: CVLRLNTEAFF.

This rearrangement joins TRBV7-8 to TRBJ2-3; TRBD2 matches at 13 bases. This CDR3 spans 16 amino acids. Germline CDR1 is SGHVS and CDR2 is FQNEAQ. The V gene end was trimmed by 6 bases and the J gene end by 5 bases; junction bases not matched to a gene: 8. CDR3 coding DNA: TGTGCCAGCAGACAACTAGCGGGAGGGCCGGGAGATACGCAGTATTTT. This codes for CASRQLAGGPGDTQYF.

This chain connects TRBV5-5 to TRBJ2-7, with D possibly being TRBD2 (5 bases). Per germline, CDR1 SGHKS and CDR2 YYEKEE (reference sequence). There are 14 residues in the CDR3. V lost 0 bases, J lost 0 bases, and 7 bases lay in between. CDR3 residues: CASSLGTLSYEQYF. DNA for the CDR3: TGTGCCAGCAGCTTGGGGACTCTCTCCTACGAGCAGTACTTC.

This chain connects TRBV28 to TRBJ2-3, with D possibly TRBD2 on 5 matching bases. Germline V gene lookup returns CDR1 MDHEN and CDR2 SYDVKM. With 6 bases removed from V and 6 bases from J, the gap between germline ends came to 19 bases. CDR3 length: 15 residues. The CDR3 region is CASRPSGPSPDTQYF. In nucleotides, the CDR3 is TGTGCCAGCAGGCCGAGCGGACCCAGCCCGGATACGCAGTATTTT.

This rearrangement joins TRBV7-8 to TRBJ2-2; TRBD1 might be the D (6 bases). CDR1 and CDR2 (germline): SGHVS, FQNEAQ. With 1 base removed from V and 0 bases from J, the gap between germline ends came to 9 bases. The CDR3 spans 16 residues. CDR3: CASSLGTATNTGELFF. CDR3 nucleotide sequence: TGTGCCAGCAGCTTAGGGACAGCGACGAACACCGGGGAGCTGTTTTTT.

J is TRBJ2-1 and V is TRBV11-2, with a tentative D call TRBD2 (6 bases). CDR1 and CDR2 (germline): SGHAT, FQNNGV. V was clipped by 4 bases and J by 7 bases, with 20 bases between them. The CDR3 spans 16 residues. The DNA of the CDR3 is TGTGCCAGCAGCTCGCCGGGGACTTACGGCGGGAATGAGCAGTTCTTC. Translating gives CASSSPGTYGGNEQFF.

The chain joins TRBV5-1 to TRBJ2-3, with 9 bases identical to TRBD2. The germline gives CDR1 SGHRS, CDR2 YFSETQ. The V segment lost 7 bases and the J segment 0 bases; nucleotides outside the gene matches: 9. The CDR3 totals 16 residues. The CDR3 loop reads CASSSFTSGSTDTQYF. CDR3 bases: TGCGCCAGCTCCTCGTTTACTAGCGGGAGCACAGATACGCAGTATTTT.

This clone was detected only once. CDR3 coding DNA: TGTGCCAGCAGCCCTGCACTAGCGGGAGGAGAGACCCAGTACTTC. This gives the protein CASSPALAGGETQYF. This chain connects TRBV5-8 to TRBJ2-5; 12 bases map to TRBD2. Germline V gene sequence: CDR1 SGHTS, CDR2 YDEGEE. V trimming: 4 bases; J trimming: 4 bases; junction bases outside the gene matches: 5. The CDR3 length is 15 residues.

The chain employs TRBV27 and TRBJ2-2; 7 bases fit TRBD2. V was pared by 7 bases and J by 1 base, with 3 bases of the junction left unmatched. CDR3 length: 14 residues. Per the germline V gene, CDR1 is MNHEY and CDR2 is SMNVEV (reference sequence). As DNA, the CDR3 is TGTGCCAGCAATCCTAGCGGGAACACCGGGGAGCTGTTTTTT. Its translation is CASNPSGNTGELFF.

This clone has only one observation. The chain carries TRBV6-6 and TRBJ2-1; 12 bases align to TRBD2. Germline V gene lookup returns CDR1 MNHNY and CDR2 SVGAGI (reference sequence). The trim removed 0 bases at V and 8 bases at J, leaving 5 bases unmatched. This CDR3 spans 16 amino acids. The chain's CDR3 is CASSYSRLAGGYEQFF. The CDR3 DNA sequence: TGTGCCAGCAGTTACTCAAGGCTAGCGGGAGGGTATGAGCAGTTCTTC.